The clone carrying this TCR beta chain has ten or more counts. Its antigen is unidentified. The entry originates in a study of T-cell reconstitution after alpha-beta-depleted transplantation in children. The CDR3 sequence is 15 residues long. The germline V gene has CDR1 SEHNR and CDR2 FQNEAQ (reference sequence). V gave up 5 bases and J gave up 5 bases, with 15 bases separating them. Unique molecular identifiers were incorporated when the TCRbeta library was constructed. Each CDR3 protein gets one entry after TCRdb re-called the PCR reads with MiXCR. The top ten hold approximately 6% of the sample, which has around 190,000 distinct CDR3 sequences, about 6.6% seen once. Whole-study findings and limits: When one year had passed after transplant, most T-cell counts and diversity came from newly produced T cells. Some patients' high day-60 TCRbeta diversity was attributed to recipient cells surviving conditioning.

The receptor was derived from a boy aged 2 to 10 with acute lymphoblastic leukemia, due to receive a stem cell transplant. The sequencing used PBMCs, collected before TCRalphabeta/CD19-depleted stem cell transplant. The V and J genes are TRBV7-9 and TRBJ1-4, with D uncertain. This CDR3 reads CASSAYSVPNEKLFF. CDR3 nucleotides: TGTGCCAGCAGCGCCTACAGTGTTCCGAATGAAAAACTGTTTTTT.